The subject of this entry is one TCR beta chain. Per the original data handling: Counts of nucleated cells, estimated from reference gene primer amplification, were obtained. The method was immunoSEQ multiplex PCR; TCRdb's version includes in-frame clones alone and lacks a portion of them. The V and J calls and the clone size are those of that table, but D and trimming were determined from the DNA. The table has 25,000 to 35,000 clones, approximately 85% seen once; the top ten hold around 7%. The sample comes from a study of blood T cell repertoires in COVID-19. Background on the study: Spain, Italy and the United States supplied samples that represented acute and convalescent COVID-19. The cDNA or gDNA used as material had been derived from T cells, B-cell-depleted T cells, or PBMCs.

CDR3 length: 12 amino acids. The trim removed 5 bases at V and 8 bases at J, leaving 3 bases unmatched. Germline CDR1 reads GTSNPN; CDR2 reads SVGIG (reference sequence). The J gene is TRBJ2-1, the V gene TRBV30, with 10 bases that match TRBD1. The TCR was taken from a human donor in a cohort sampled during active COVID-19. Sequenced material: peripheral blood. The CDR3 sequence is CAWWDRGDEQFF. CDR3 DNA: TGTGCCTGGTGGGACAGGGGCGATGAGCAGTTCTTC.